One and the same sample provided the 2 T cell receptor beta chains below, sequenced in a study of blood T cell repertoires in COVID-19. Sequencing was performed with immunoSEQ multiplex PCR; in TCRdb, only in-frame clones are kept and a portion is missing. In the table there are 200,000 to 250,000 clones, 80% of which are singletons. Input material: peripheral blood. The receptors here all came from a human donor in a cohort sampled during active COVID-19.

The chain has TRBV4-1 and TRBJ2-1; 10 positions agree with TRBD1. This CDR3 spans 17 amino acids. CDR1 and CDR2 (germline): MGHRA, YSYEKL. The V segment lost 4 bases and the J segment 3 bases; nucleotides outside the gene matches: 9. The chain's CDR3 is CASSPRPDRGIYNEQFF. The CDR3, as DNA: TGCGCCAGCAGCCCACGTCCGGACAGGGGGATCTACAATGAGCAGTTCTTC.

V usage is TRBV5-4 and J usage is TRBJ2-1; 8 bases are a match to TRBD2. The CDR3 covers 15 residues. Germline lookup yields CDR1 SGHNT and CDR2 YYREEE (reference sequence). The ends lost 5 bases at V and 8 bases at J; junction bases unmatched: 12. The CDR3 DNA follows: TGTGCCAGCAGTCAACCCGGGACTAGTCTTTATGAGCAGTTCTTC. This translates into CASSQPGTSLYEQFF. The full variable domain, in which reference TRBV5-4 and TRBJ2-1 provide the parts outside the CDR3, is ETGVTQSPTHLIKTRGQQVTLRCSSQSGHNTVSWYQQALGQGPQFIFQYYREEENGRGNFPPRFSGLQFPNYSSELNVNALELDDSALYLCASSQPGTSLYEQFFGPGTRLTVL.